Listed below are T cell receptor beta chains from one sample, sequenced in a study of shared clonotypes between healthy human individuals. Assay used: immunoSEQ multiplex PCR; TCRdb lists only in-frame clones, some missing. The data show some 2.1 million clones, over 85% seen once. The sample consisted of naive CD8+ T cells from PBMCs. The origin of the receptors is a man aged 18 to 29 in good health. Some clones in this sample may be carry-over from other donors' samples. Both conserved end residues are part of each CDR3.

V	J	CDR3
TRBV7-6	TRBJ1-1	CASSLVSGTEAFF
TRBV5-4	TRBJ2-7	CASSSRDRPAYEQYF
TRBV29-1	TRBJ1-2	CSAVTGLRGYTF
TRBV11-1	TRBJ2-5	CASSLEDRGPIPETQYF
TRBV13	TRBJ1-2	CASSFITGESNYGYTF
TRBV7-9	TRBJ2-7	CASSPLGGPYEQYF
TRBV29-1	TRBJ2-3	CSVEGSVF
TRBV18	TRBJ2-7	CASSPPRVGTGGLEQYF
TRBV29-1	TRBJ2-7	CSVGSGHYEQYF
TRBV4-1	TRBJ2-7	CASSHPRQGTYEQYF
TRBV9	TRBJ2-7	CASSVNPNYEQYF
TRBV28	TRBJ2-7	CASALGGIYEQYF
TRBV11-3	TRBJ2-2	CASSSLAGALTGELFF
TRBV4-1	TRBJ2-1	CASSQESGTLLLLFF
TRBV7-3	TRBJ2-5	CASLRGGTGGETQYF
TRBV5-4	TRBJ2-1	CASSSGGNEQFF
TRBV7-9	TRBJ2-7	CASSLDFPGPDFYEQYF
TRBV28	TRBJ2-5	CASSLQGTSGQETQYF
TRBV15	TRBJ1-4	CATSILAGGEKLFF
TRBV5-4	TRBJ1-1	CASSLTGGGTEAFF
TRBV27	TRBJ2-7	CASSFGLTYEQYF
TRBV7-9	TRBJ2-7	CASSPRTGTYEQYF